The rows below give T cell receptor beta chains drawn from one sample of a study of T cell responses to AZD1222 COVID-19 vaccine. Repertoires were generated with immunoSEQ multiplex PCR, while TCRdb's copy carries only in-frame clones and drops some. The sample carries about 140,000 clones, approximately 90% recorded once. The material sequenced was peripheral blood, taken 28 days after the second AZD1222 dose. These receptors originate from an adult who received the AZD1222 COVID-19 vaccine. CDR3s include the opening cysteine and the closing phenylalanine or tryptophan. Each record gives: J gene, V gene, D gene, clone size, CDR3 DNA, CDR3 protein. The D gene is left open where the match is weak. Not all rows give a size; the values are once, few, many and, for expanded clones, a class.

>TRBJ2-3|TRBV6-4|TRBD1|.
TGTGCCAGCAGTGAGGGACAGAATGAGGGCACAGATACGCAGTATTTT
CASSEGQNEGTDTQYF
>TRBJ2-7|TRBV2|TRBD1|.
TGTGCCAGCAGTGAAATTGTCAGGGGGAATTCCTACGAGCAGTACTTC
CASSEIVRGNSYEQYF
>TRBJ1-2|TRBV9|.|.
TGTGCCAGCAGCCCTCTTTCTAAAGGCCTCTTC
CASSPLSKGLF
>TRBJ1-1|TRBV7-2|.|.
TGTGCCAGCAGCTTAGTCTTTGGGGGGAAGTCTGAAGCTTTCTTT
CASSLVFGGKSEAFF
>TRBJ1-5|TRBV29-1|.|.
TGCAGCGTCTCAAACAGGGCAGGTCAGCCCCAGCATTTT
CSVSNRAGQPQHF
>TRBJ1-4|TRBV7-8|TRBD1|.
TGTGCCAGCAGCCGGGGGACAGGGGTAGAAAAACTGTTTTTT
CASSRGTGVEKLFF
>TRBJ2-5|TRBV18|TRBD2|.
TGTGCCAGCTCCCCTCAAAGGACTAGCGGGATTATTGGTGGCGAGACCCAGTACTTC
CASSPQRTSGIIGGETQYF
>TRBJ1-3|TRBV6-4|.|.
TGTGCCAGCAGTGATAGTGCCCAAGGTGGAAACACCATATATTTT
CASSDSAQGGNTIYF
>TRBJ2-7|TRBV5-1|.|once
TGCGCCAGCAGCCGCCCGGGTTCGTACGAGCAGTACTTC
CASSRPGSYEQYF
>TRBJ1-1|TRBV24-1|.|.
TGTGCCACCAGTGGGGTTGGTGGCACTGAAGCTTTCTTT
CATSGVGGTEAFF
>TRBJ1-1|TRBV2|.|.
TGTGCCAGCAGTGAATTATTGGGGTTGGGGTCCACTGAAGCTTTCTTT
CASSELLGLGSTEAFF
>TRBJ2-7|TRBV19|.|.
TGTGCCAGTAGTACAAGCCCGCCCTACGAGCAGTACTTC
CASSTSPPYEQYF
>TRBJ2-7|TRBV29-1|.|.
TGCAGCGTCCAACGGTCGAAGGCGGAGGAGCAGTACTTC
CSVQRSKAEEQYF
>TRBJ1-2|TRBV11-2|.|.
TGTGCCAGCAGCTTAGTGGGGGTTTCCGGCTATGGCTACACCTTC
CASSLVGVSGYGYTF